This passage covers 3 T cell receptor beta chains from one sample sequenced in a study of T cells expressing NK-cell markers. One entry per CDR3 protein, without DNA, is what TCRdb gives after re-calling the 5' RACE reads. The sample includes approximately 380,000 distinct CDR3 sequences. The sequenced sample was blood T cells: a sorted CD56 or NKG2C T cell subset, CD4+ or CD8+ T cells, or bulk PBMC T cells (not recorded which). These receptors were collected from a man aged 18-70 years in good health.

The chain combines TRBV6-5 with TRBJ2-1; the TRBD2 assignment by TCRdb is unverifiable without DNA. Germline lookup yields CDR1 MNHEY and CDR2 SVGAGI. There are 17 residues in the CDR3. CDR3 residues: CASSYSFSAGGANEQFF.

V gene TRBV6-5 combines with J gene TRBJ1-2; the D call from TCRdb, TRBD1, cannot be confirmed without DNA. The CDR3 has 16 residues. Germline CDR1 MNHEY, CDR2 SVGAGI. The CDR3 loop is CASSYPGTVRVYGYTF.

This sequence joins TRBV5-1 and TRBJ2-7. Per germline, CDR1 SGHRS and CDR2 YFSETQ. The CDR3 is 13 residues long. CDR3 loop: CASSLPPWAEQYF.